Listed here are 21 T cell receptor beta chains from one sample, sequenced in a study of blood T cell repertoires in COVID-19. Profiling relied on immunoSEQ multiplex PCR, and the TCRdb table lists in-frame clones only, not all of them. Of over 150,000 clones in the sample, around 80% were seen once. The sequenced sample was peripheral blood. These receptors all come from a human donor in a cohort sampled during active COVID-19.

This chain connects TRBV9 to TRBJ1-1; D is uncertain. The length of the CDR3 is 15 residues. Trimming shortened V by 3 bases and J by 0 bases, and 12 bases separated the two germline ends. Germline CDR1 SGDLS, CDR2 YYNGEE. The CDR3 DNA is TGTGCCAGCAGCGCCCCCGGGATACTGAACACTGAAGCTTTCTTT. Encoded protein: CASSAPGILNTEAFF.

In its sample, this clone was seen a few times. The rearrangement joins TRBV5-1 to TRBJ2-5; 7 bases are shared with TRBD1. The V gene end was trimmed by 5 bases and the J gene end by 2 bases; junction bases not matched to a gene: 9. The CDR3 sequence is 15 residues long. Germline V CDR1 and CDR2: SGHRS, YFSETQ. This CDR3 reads CASSPTGDRQETQYF. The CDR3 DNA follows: TGCGCCAGCAGTCCCACAGGGGATCGGCAAGAGACCCAGTACTTC.

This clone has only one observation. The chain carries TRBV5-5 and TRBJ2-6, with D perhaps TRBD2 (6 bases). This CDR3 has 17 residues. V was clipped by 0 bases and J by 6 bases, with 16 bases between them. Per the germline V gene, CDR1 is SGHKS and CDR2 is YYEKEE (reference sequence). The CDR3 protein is CASSLASEGRVANVLTF. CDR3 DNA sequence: TGTGCCAGCAGCTTGGCCTCGGAGGGGCGGGTGGCCAACGTCCTGACTTTC.

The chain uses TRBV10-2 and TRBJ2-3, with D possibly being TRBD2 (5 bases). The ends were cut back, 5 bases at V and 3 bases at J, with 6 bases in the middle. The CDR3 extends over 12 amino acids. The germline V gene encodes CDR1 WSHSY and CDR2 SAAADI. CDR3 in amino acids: CASSSGTDTQYF. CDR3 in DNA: TGCGCCAGCAGTTCGGGGACAGATACGCAGTATTTT.

The CDR3 coding sequence is TGTGCCAGCAGCCCGGAGGCTAGCGGGAGGTGGAATGAGCAGTTCTTC. Protein product: CASSPEASGRWNEQFF. This chain links TRBV5-8 with TRBJ2-1; 11 bases match TRBD2. Trimming cost V 4 bases and J 7 bases; bases outside gene matches: 10. The germline CDR1 and CDR2 sequences are SGHTS and YDEGEE. The CDR3 length is 16 residues.

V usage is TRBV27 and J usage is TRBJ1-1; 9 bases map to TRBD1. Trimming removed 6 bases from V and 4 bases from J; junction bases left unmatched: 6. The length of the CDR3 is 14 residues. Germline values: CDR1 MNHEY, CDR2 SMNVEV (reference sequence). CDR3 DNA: TGTGCCAGCAGCCACAGGGGGCGCGGCACTGAAGCTTTCTTT. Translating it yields CASSHRGRGTEAFF.

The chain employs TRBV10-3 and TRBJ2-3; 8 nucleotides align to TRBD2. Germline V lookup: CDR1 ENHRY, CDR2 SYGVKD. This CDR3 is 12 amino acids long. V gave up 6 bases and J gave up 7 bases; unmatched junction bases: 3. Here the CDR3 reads CAISREGYTQYF. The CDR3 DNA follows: TGTGCCATCAGCCGGGAGGGGTATACGCAGTATTTT.

CDR3 sequence reads: CASSPVRRGLVNEKLFF. The CDR3, as DNA: TGCGCCAGCAGCCCGGTACGCAGGGGGCTCGTTAATGAAAAACTGTTTTTT. The rearrangement joins TRBV5-1 to TRBJ1-4; TRBD1 aligns across 8 bases. J was trimmed by 4 bases and V by 4 bases; bases with no gene match: 12. Looked up from germline, CDR1 is SGHRS and CDR2 is YFSETQ. This CDR3 is 17 amino acids long.

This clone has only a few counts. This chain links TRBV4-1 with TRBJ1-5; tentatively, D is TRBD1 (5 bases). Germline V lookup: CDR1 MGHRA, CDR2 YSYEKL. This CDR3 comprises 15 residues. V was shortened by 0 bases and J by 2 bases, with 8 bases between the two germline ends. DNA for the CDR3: TGCGCCAGCAGCCAAGAAACCAGGGGCAATCAGCCCCAGCATTTT. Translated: CASSQETRGNQPQHF.

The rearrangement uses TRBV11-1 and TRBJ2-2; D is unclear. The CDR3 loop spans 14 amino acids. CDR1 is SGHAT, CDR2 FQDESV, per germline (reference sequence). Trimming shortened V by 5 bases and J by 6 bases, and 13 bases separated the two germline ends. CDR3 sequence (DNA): TGTGCCAGCAGCCCCGAGATTAACGCCGGGGAGCTGTTTTTT. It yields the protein CASSPEINAGELFF. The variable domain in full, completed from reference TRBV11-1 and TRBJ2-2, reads EAEVAQSPRYKITEKSQAVAFWCDPISGHATLYWYRQILGQGPELLVQFQDESVVDDSQLPKDRFSAERLKGVDSTLKIQPAELGDSAMYLCASSPEINAGELFFGEGSRLTVL.

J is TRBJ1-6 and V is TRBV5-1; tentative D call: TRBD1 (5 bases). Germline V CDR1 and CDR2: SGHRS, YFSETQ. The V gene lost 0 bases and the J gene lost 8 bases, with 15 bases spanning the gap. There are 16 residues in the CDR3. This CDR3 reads CASSLGLTVPDSPLHF. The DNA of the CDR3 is TGCGCCAGCAGCTTGGGTTTGACAGTCCCGGATTCACCCCTCCACTTT.

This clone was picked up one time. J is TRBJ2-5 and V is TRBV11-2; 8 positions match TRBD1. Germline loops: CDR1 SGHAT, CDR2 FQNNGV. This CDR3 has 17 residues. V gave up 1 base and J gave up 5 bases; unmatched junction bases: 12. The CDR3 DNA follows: TGTGCCAGCAGCTTAGGACTCGTTCCAGGGGGCGCCGAGACCCAGTACTTC. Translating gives CASSLGLVPGGAETQYF.

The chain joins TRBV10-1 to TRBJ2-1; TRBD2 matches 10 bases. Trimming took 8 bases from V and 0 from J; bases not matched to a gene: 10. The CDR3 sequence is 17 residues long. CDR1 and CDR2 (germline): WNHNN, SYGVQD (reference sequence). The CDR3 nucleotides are TGCGCCAGCCCCCACATACTAGCGGGAAGCTCCTACAATGAGCAGTTCTTC. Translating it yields CASPHILAGSSYNEQFF.

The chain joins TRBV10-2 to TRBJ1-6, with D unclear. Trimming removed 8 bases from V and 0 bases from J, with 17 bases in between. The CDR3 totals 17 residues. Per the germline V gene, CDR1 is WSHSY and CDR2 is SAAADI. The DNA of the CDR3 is TGCGCCAGCCGAACGGGAGGACTGAGCTCCTATAATTCACCCCTCCACTTT. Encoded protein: CASRTGGLSSYNSPLHF.

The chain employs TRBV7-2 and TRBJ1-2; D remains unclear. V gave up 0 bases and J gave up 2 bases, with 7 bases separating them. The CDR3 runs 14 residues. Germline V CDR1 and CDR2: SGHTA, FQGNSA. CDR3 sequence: CASSLAPANYGYTF. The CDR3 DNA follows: TGTGCCAGCAGCTTAGCCCCCGCGAACTATGGCTACACCTTC.

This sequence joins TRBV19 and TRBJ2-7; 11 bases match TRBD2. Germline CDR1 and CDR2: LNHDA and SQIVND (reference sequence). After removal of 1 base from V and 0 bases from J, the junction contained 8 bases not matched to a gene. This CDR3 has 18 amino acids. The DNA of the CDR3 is TGTGCCAGTAGTATAGGACTAGCGGGATCCAAGAGCTCCTACGAGCAGTACTTC. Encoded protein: CASSIGLAGSKSSYEQYF. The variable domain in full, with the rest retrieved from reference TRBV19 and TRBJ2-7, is DGGITQSPKYLFRKEGQNVTLSCEQNLNHDAMYWYRQDPGQGLRLIYYSQIVNDFQKGDIAEGYSVSREKKESFPLTVTSAQKNPTAFYLCASSIGLAGSKSSYEQYFGPGTRLTVT.

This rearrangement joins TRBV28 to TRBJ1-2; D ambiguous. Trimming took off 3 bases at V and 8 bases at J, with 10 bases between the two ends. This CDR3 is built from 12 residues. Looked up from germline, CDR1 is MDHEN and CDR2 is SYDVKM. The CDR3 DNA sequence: TGTGCCAGCAGTTTGGCGGCTTGGGGCTACACCTTC. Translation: CASSLAAWGYTF.

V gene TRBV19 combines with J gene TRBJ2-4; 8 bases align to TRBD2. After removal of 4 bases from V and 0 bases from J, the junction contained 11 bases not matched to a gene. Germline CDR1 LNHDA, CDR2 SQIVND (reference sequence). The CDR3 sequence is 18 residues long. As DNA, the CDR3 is TGTGCCAGTAGTACCAGACTAGCGCGAGGGTTAGCCAAAAACATTCAGTACTTC. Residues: CASSTRLARGLAKNIQYF.

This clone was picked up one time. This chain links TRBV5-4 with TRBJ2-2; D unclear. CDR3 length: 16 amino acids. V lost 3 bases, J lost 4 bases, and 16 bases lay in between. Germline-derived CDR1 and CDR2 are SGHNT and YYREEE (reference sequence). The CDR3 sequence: CASSSGGPTFTGELFF. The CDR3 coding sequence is TGTGCCAGCAGCTCAGGTGGCCCGACCTTCACCGGGGAGCTGTTTTTT.

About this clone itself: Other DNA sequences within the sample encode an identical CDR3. The CDR3 is CASSIVGTGPYEQYF. In nucleotides, the CDR3 is TGTGCCAGTAGTATAGTCGGGACAGGCCCCTACGAGCAGTACTTC. This chain connects TRBV19 to TRBJ2-7; 8 nucleotides line up with TRBD1. The CDR3 has 15 residues. V shed 1 base, J shed 2 bases, and the junction held 4 bases outside the gene matches. The V gene's germline CDR1 is LNHDA and CDR2 SQIVND (reference sequence).

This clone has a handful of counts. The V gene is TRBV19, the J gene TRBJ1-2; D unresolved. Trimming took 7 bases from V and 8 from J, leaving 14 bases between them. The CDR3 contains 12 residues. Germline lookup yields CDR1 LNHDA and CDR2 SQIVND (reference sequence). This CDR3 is CASTQGPGGYTF. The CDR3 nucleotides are TGTGCCAGTACCCAAGGCCCCGGGGGCTACACCTTC.